The clone carrying this TCR beta chain was found many times. Its antigen is not known. The data originate from a study of early T cells in non-severe SARS-CoV-2 infection. Across the study: Unpaired chains resulted from sequencing bulk RNA of unsorted whole blood. Study outcomes and limitations: CD4 and private specificities were missed by VDJdb matching, which favored anti-spike CD8 responses.

V was clipped by 5 bases and J by 2 bases, with 15 bases between them. Germline V CDR1 and CDR2: SEHNR, FQNEAQ (reference sequence). The CDR3 is 15 amino acids. Attachment of unique molecular identifiers was made to individual cDNA molecules. MiXCR was run by TCRdb on the 5' RACE reads, yielding one entry per CDR3 protein. Altogether 100,000 to 120,000 distinct CDR3 sequences are present, around 10% being singletons, with the ten largest covering around 3%. Sequencing used whole blood. The V call is TRBV7-9, the J call TRBJ1-1; D not resolved. This sequence was found in an adult who was a healthcare worker with PCR-confirmed SARS-CoV-2 infection or an uninfected control (not recorded which). CDR3 nucleotides: TGTGCCAGCAGCCCCCGGGGTTTCGCAAACACTGAAGCTTTCTTT. This translates into CASSPRGFANTEAFF.